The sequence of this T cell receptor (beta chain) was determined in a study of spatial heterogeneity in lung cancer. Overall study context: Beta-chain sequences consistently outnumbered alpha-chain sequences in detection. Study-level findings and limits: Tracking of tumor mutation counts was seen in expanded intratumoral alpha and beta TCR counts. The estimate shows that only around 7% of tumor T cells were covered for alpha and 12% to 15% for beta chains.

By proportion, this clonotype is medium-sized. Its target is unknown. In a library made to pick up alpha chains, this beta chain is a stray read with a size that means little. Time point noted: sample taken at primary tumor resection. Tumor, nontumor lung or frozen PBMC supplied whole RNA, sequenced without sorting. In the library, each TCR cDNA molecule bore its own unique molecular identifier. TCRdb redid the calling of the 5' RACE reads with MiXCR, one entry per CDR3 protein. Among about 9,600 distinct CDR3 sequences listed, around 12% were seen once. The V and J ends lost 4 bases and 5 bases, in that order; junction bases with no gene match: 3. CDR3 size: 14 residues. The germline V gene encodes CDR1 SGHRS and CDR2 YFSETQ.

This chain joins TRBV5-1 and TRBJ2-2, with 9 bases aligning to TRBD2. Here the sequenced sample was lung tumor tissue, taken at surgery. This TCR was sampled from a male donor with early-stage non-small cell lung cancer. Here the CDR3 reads CASSGLAGTGELFF. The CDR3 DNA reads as TGCGCCAGCAGCGGGCTAGCGGGGACCGGGGAGCTGTTTTTT.